This T cell receptor beta chain appears in the sequencing data of a study of post-analysis software for immune sequencing data. The study, taken as a whole, reports: The normalized Chao1 diversity of multiple sclerosis patients was significantly lower than that of controls. A handful of TRBV segments (TRBV5-6, TRBV5-1 and TRBV20-1 among them) occurred more frequently in patients than in controls. By F measure, strong co-clustering occurred among samples prepared in the same batch.

This clonotype was recorded a few times. No antigen is known for it. The germline V gene has CDR1 MGHRA and CDR2 YSYEKL. With 6 bases removed from V and 8 bases from J, the gap between germline ends came to 20 bases. The CDR3 covers 15 residues. cDNA libraries of TCR beta carried unique molecular identifiers. Input of roughly 1 to 11 million T cells yielded hundreds of thousands of cDNA molecules. Using its own MiXCR run on the PCR reads, TCRdb lists one record per CDR3 protein. This table has a few hundred thousand distinct CDR3 sequences, roughly 34% appearing once. This clonotype originated in a girl between 2 and 17 years old with multiple sclerosis. The sample comprised blood. The chain combines TRBV4-1 with TRBJ2-1; a weak D match, TRBD2 (5 bases). This CDR3 reads CASSPAGREGDEQFF. CDR3 coding DNA: TGCGCCAGCAGTCCGGCCGGTAGAGAGGGCGATGAGCAGTTCTTC.